Presented here are 4 T cell receptor beta chains from one specimen sequenced in a study of T cells in tuberculosis (dated by TCRdb to 2016 to 2019). Libraries came from the immunoSEQ multiplex PCR assay. In its TCRdb copy, this immuneACCESS table keeps in-frame sequences only and misses some clones. Where compared with another copy, unresolved V genes explain less than half of these, and the others have no known cause. This sample lists around 38,000 clones; 95% were detected once. In total, the top ten clones hold about 3.7% of the sample. Sample: PBMCs. The receptors derive from a donor aged 10 to 29 with latent tuberculosis or without tuberculosis infection.

The rearrangement links TRBV30 to TRBJ1-5; D possibly corresponds to TRBD1 (5 bases). The ends were cut back, 4 bases at V and 4 bases at J, with 11 bases in the middle. CDR1 and CDR2 (germline): GTSNPN, SVGIG (reference sequence). There are 13 residues in the CDR3. CDR3 bases: TGTGCCTGGAATTCAGGGTTGAATCAGCCCCAGCATTTT. Amino acid sequence: CAWNSGLNQPQHF.

This chain links TRBV7-2 with TRBJ2-7; 12 bases agree with TRBD2. This CDR3 is built from 15 residues. Germline V gene data show CDR1 as SGHTA and CDR2 as FQGNSA. Germline trimming cut 3 bases from V and 5 bases from J; bases unmatched to any gene: 5. CDR3 amino acids: CASSFKTSGGNEQYF. For the CDR3, the DNA is TGTGCCAGCAGCTTCAAGACTAGCGGGGGTAACGAGCAGTACTTC.

The chain recombines TRBV27 with TRBJ2-7; 8 bases match TRBD1. There are 15 residues in the CDR3. Trimming cost V 3 bases and J 2 bases; bases outside gene matches: 6. CDR1 is MNHEY, CDR2 SMNVEV, per germline (reference sequence). The CDR3 here is CASSFRDRPAYEQYF. Written as DNA, the CDR3 is TGTGCCAGCAGTTTCCGGGACAGGCCGGCCTACGAGCAGTACTTC.

This sequence joins TRBV5-1 and TRBJ1-5, with D uncertain. The ends were cut back, 0 bases at V and 0 bases at J, with 7 bases in the middle. This CDR3 region has 15 residues. Germline V CDR1 and CDR2: SGHRS, YFSETQ. CDR3 sequence (DNA): TGCGCCAGCAGCTTGGGGGAGGGTAGCAATCAGCCCCAGCATTTT. It specifies CASSLGEGSNQPQHF.